A selection of T cell receptor beta chains follows, all from one sample in a study of T cells in Graves' hyperthyroidism and ophthalmopathy. TCRdb reprocessed the multiplex PCR reads via MiXCR and lists one record per CDR3 protein. The profile covers 620,000 or so distinct CDR3 sequences, with approximately 14% appearing a single time and approximately 12% taken by the ten largest. Input material: blood. These receptors were collected from a woman aged 45-59 years with Graves' ophthalmopathy. Both conserved end residues are part of each CDR3. D genes are given only for firm matches. Expanded clones are given a class, and other clones once, few, many or no size at all.

D	V	size	J	length	DNA	CDR3
TRBD2	TRBV7-2	-	TRBJ2-3	13	TGTGCCAGCAGCTTGGGTAGCGGGGGAACGCAGTATTTT	CASSLGSGGTQYF
TRBD1	TRBV7-9	once	TRBJ2-3	16	TGTGCCAGCAGTTATACCGGGACAGGGAGCACAGATACGCAGTATTTT	CASSYTGTGSTDTQYF
-	TRBV19	-	TRBJ2-1	14	TGTGCCAGTAGTATCATACTAGCCTACAATGAGCAGTTCTTC	CASSIILAYNEQFF
TRBD1	TRBV30	many	TRBJ1-1	11	TGTGCCTGGACGACAGGGCCTGAAGCTTTCTTT	CAWTTGPEAFF
TRBD1	TRBV11-3	many	TRBJ2-2	14	TGTGCCAGCAGCCCCGGGACAGGCCCAGGGGAGCTGTTTTTT	CASSPGTGPGELFF
-	TRBV19	-	TRBJ1-2	13	TGTGCCAGTAGTTCCCTTGACGGTCGTGGCTACACCTTC	CASSSLDGRGYTF
-	TRBV6-1	many	TRBJ1-5	13	TGTGCCACCTCGGGGCGGGGCGATCAGCCCCAGCATTTT	CATSGRGDQPQHF
-	TRBV6-1	many	TRBJ1-1	16	TGTGCCAGCAGCCCCCCTCGGGAAGGGAGGAACACTGAAGCTTTCTTT	CASSPPREGRNTEAFF
TRBD2	TRBV5-1	few	TRBJ2-3	19	TGCGCCAGCAGTTCGTCTCTAGGGACTAGCGGGAGTAGTAGGTTTGCGCAGTATTTT	CASSSSLGTSGSSRFAQYF
TRBD1	TRBV15	-	TRBJ1-5	16	TGTGCCACCAGCAGGAAACCTACAGGGGTCCATCAGCCCCAGCATTTT	CATSRKPTGVHQPQHF
TRBD2	TRBV9	few	TRBJ2-7	16	TGTGCCAGCAGCGTAGGCCTAGCGGGGTGGGAAGACGAGCAGTACTTC	CASSVGLAGWEDEQYF
-	TRBV27	few	TRBJ1-5	15	TGTGCCAGCAGTTTATACGGCAGCTTGAATCAGCCCCAGCATTTT	CASSLYGSLNQPQHF
-	TRBV9	-	TRBJ2-4	15	TGTGCCAGCAGCCGGGACGGATTAGCCAAAAACATTCAGTACTTC	CASSRDGLAKNIQYF
-	TRBV6-6	many	TRBJ2-7	18	TGTGCCAGCAGTTACCCAATGGTAGCGGCCCTTCCAACCTACGAGCAGTACTTC	CASSYPMVAALPTYEQYF
-	TRBV20-1	few	TRBJ2-7	15	TGCAGTGCTAGAAACCCCCGGGACAAGGATTACGAGCAGTACTTC	CSARNPRDKDYEQYF
TRBD2	TRBV6-1	many	TRBJ2-1	17	TGTGCCAGCAGTGAAGGGGGTTCGGCGGGAGCGACGGCTGAGCAGTTCTTC	CASSEGGSAGATAEQFF
-	TRBV30	many	TRBJ2-4	12	TGTGCCTGGAGTATTTATTCCGGCATTCAGTACTTC	CAWSIYSGIQYF
-	TRBV29-1	-	TRBJ2-3	16	TGCAGCGTTGACCCCTCGAGCGGGACAAGCACAGATACGCAGTATTTT	CSVDPSSGTSTDTQYF
-	TRBV5-1	-	TRBJ2-3	14	TGCGCCAGCAGCACGCGACAGCAAAAAGATACGCAGTATTTT	CASSTRQQKDTQYF
-	TRBV7-2	few	TRBJ1-1	11	TGTGCCAGCAGCTTAGCGCGTGAAGCTTTCTTT	CASSLAREAFF
-	TRBV20-1	many	TRBJ1-2	14	TGCAGTGCAAACACTGCCAGATTTAGGGATGGCTACACCTTC	CSANTARFRDGYTF
TRBD1	TRBV19	-	TRBJ1-5	17	TGTGCCAGTAGTATAGGAGGGGGCACCCAAGGCAATCAGCCCCAGCATTTT	CASSIGGGTQGNQPQHF